Sequencing of this T cell receptor (beta chain) was carried out in a study of TIL therapy for anti-PD-1-resistant metastatic lung cancer. Trimming cost V 8 bases and J 2 bases; bases outside gene matches: 7. Germline lookup yields CDR1 WNHNN and CDR2 SYGVQD (reference sequence). CDR3 length equals 15 residues. The immunoSEQ assay was v3. Libraries were prepared by immunoSEQ multiplex PCR; TCRdb keeps only in-frame clonotypes and omits some of them. This sample carries over 25,000 clones, roughly two thirds of them seen once, and the ten largest clones take approximately 7%. Time point given: pre-treatment sample, taken before nivolumab and TIL therapy. Pleural nodules or supraclavicular lymph nodes made up most of the excised metastases sampled.

The chain employs TRBV10-1 and TRBJ2-5, with 11 nucleotides matching TRBD2. The TCR sequence derives from a person aged 25 to 85 with non-small cell lung cancer. The material was tumor tissue, obtained at baseline. CDR3 nucleotides: TGCGCCAGCCTTTTGACTAGCGGGGAGCAAGAGACCCAGTACTTC. Its translation: CASLLTSGEQETQYF.